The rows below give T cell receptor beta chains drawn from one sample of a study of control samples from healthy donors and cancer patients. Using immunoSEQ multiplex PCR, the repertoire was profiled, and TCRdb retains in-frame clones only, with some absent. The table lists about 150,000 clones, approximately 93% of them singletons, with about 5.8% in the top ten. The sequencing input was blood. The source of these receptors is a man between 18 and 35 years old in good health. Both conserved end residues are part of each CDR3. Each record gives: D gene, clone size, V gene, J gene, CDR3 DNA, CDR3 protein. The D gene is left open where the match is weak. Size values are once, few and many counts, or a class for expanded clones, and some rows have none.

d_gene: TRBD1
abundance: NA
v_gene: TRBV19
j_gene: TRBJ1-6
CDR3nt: TGTGCCAGTAGTATCCGGGACAGTGATAATTCACCCCTCCACTTT
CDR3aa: CASSIRDSDNSPLHF

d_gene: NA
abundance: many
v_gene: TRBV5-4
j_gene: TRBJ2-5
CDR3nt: TGTGCCAGCAGCTTTGGGTCAGAGACCCAGTACTTC
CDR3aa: CASSFGSETQYF

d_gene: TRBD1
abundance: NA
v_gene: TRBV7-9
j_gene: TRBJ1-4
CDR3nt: TGTGCCAGCAGTCGGGACAGGGTGGATGAAAAACTGTTTTTT
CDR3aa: CASSRDRVDEKLFF

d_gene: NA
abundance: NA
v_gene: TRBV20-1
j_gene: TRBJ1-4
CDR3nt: TGCAGTGCTAGTGCCAACACTAATGAAAAACTGTTTTTT
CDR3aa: CSASANTNEKLFF

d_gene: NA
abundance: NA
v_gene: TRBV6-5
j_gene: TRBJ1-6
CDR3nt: TGTGCCAGCACCCGGGACGGGCGTAATTCACTCCTCCACTTT
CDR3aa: CASTRDGRNSLLHF

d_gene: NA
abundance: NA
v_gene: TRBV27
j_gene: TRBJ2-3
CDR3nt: TGTGCCAGCAGCCGGACCCCAGATACGCAGTATTTT
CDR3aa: CASSRTPDTQYF

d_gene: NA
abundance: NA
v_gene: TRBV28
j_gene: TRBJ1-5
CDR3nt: TGTGCCAGCAGTCAGAACCGGGACGGACTTCTTAATCAGCCCCAGCATTTT
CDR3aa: CASSQNRDGLLNQPQHF

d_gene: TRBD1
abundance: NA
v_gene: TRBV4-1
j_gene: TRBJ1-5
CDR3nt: TGCGCCAGCAGCCAGGGACAGAATCAGCCCCAGCATTTT
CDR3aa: CASSQGQNQPQHF

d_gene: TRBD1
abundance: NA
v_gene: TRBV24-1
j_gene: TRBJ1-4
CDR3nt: TGTGCCACCAGTGCCAAGGGGGCAGGAAAACTGTTTTTT
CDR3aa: CATSAKGAGKLFF

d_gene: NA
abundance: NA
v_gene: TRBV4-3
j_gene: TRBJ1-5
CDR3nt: TGCGCCAGCAGCCGGAGCGTCGGAGGCAATCAGCCCCAGCATTTT
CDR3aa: CASSRSVGGNQPQHF

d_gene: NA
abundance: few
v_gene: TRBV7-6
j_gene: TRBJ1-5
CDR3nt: TGTGCCAGCAGCTTAACCCCGATCGAGTACAATCAGCCCCAGCATTTT
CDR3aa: CASSLTPIEYNQPQHF

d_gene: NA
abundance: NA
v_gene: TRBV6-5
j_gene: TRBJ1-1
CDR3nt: TGTGCCAGCAGTTACAGGACACTAAACACTGAAGCTTTCTTT
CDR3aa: CASSYRTLNTEAFF

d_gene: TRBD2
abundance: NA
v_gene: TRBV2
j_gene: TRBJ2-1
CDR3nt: TGTGCCCCCTACCTAGCGGAGAGAGGGAATGAGCAGTTCTTC
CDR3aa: CAPYLAERGNEQFF

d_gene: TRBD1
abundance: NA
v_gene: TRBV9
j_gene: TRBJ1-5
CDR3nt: TGTGCCAGCAGCCGGGACAGGGGAGATCAGCCCCAGCATTTT
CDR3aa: CASSRDRGDQPQHF

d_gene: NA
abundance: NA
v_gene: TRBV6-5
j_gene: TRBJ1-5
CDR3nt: TGTGCCAGCAGTTCCGGACGGAACAATCAGCCCCAGCATTTT
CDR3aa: CASSSGRNNQPQHF

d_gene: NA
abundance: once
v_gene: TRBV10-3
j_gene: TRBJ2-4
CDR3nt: TGTGCCACCGAAGGCCCCAAAAACATTCAGTACTTC
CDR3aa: CATEGPKNIQYF

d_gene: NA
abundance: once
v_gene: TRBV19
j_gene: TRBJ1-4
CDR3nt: TGTGCCAGTAGAAATCCGTCGGGATCAACTAATGAAAAACTGTTTTTT
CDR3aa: CASRNPSGSTNEKLFF

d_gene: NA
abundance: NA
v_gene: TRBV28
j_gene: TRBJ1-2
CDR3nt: TGTGCCAGCAGTTTACGGGGGGCCTATGGCTACACCTTC
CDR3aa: CASSLRGAYGYTF

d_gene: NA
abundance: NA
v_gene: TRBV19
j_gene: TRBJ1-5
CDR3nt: TGTGCCAGTAGGGATCCCCTCGGGGACAATCAGCCCCAGCATTTT
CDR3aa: CASRDPLGDNQPQHF

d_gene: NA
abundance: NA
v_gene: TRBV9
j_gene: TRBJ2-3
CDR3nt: TGTGCCAGCAGCGTAGAAGGGTGGGCTAGAGCAGATACGCAGTATTTT
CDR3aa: CASSVEGWARADTQYF

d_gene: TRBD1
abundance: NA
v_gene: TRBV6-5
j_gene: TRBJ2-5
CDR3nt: TGTGCCAGCGGCAGGGGGCCCGAGACCCAGTACTTC
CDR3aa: CASGRGPETQYF

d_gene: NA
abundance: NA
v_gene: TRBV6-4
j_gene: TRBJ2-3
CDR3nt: TGTGCCAGCAGTGACTCCGCCCGGGAGACGCAGTATTTT
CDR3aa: CASSDSARETQYF

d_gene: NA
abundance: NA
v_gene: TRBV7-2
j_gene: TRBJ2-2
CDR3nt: TGTGCCAGCAGCTTAAGAGCGACCGCGAACACCGGGGAGCTGTTTTTT
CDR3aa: CASSLRATANTGELFF

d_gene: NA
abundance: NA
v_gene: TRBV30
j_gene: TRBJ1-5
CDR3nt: TGTGCCTGGAGCCCCGGGAATCAGCCCCAGCATTTT
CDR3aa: CAWSPGNQPQHF

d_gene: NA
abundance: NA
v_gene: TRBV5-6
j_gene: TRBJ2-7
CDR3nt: TGTGCCAGCAGCTTGGGTGCGGCAGCCGAGCAGTACTTC
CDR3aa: CASSLGAAAEQYF

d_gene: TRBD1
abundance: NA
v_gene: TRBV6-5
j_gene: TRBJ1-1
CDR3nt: TGTGCCAGCAGTTCTATGGACAGGGGTGGCACTGAAGCTTTCTTT
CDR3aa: CASSSMDRGGTEAFF

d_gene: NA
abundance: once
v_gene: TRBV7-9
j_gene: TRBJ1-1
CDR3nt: TGTGCCAGCAGCTTAGGCCAGGGTGTGGGCACTGAAGCTTTCTTT
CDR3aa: CASSLGQGVGTEAFF

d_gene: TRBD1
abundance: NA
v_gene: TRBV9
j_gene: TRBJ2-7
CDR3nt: TGTGCCAGCAGCCCGCAGGGTGGGACAGTCCCCTACGAGCAGTACTTC
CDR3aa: CASSPQGGTVPYEQYF

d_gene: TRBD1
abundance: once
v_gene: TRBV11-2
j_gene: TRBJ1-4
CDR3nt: TGTGCCAGCAGCTTTGGACAGGGGGAAGAAAAACTGTTTTTT
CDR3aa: CASSFGQGEEKLFF

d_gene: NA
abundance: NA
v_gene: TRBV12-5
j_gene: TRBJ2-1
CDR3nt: TGTGCTAGTGGTTTGTCGCCGGGACAAGGGCTAGTCTTC
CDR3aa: CASGLSPGQGLVF

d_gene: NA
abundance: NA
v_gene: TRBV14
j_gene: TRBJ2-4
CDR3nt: TGTGCCAGCAGCCAAGGGTACATACAGTACTTC
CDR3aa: CASSQGYIQYF

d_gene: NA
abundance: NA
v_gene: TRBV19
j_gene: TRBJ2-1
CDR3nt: TGTGCCAGTAGTATAATTCGTCCGGGTCTGGTGAACAATGAGCAGTTCTTC
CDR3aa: CASSIIRPGLVNNEQFF

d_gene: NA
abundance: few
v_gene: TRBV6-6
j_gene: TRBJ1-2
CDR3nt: TGTGCCAGCAGTTACGACAGATACTATGGCTACACCTTC
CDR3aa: CASSYDRYYGYTF

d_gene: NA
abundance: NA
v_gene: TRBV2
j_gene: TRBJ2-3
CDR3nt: TGTGCCAGCAGTGAAGAAAGAAGCACAGATACGCAGTATTTT
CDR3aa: CASSEERSTDTQYF

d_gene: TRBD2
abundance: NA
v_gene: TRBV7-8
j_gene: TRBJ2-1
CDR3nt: TGTGCCAGCAGCGCCGCGGGAGCCCGCTACAATGAGCAGTTCTTC
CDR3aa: CASSAAGARYNEQFF

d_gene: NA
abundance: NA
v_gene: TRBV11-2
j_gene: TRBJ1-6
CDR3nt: TGTGCCAGCAGCCCCTCTGGGTCACCCCTCCACTTT
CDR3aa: CASSPSGSPLHF

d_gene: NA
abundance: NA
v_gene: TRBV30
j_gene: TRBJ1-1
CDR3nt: TGTGCCTGGAGTGAACTGACCGACACTGAAGCTTTCTTT
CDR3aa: CAWSELTDTEAFF

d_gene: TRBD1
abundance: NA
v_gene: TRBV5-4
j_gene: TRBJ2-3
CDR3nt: TGTGCCAGCAGCTTGCCCGGACAGGGAACAGATACGCAGTATTTT
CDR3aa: CASSLPGQGTDTQYF

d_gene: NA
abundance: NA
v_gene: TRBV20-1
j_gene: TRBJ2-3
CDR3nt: TGCAGTGCTAAGGGGGATACGCAGTATTTT
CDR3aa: CSAKGDTQYF

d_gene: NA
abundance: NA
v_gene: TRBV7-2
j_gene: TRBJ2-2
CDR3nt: TGTGCCAGCAGCCGTCCCTCCAACACCGGGGAGCTGTTTTTT
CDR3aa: CASSRPSNTGELFF

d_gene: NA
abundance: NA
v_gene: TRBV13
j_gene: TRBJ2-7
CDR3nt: TGTGCCAGCAGTCAAGACAGCTACGAGCAGTACTTC
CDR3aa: CASSQDSYEQYF

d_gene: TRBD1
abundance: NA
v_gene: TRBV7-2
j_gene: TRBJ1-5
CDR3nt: TGTGCCAGCAGTTGGACAGGGCTTAGCAATCAGCCCCAGCATTTT
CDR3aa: CASSWTGLSNQPQHF

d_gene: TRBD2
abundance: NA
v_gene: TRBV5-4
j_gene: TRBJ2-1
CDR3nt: TGTGCCAGCAGCTTTCCACGGGGGGGTCACAATGAGCAGTTCTTC
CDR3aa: CASSFPRGGHNEQFF

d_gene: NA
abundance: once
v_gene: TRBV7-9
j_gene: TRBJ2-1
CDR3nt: TGTGCCAGCAGCTTTAACAGGGACAAGGTGGGTGAGCAGTTCTTC
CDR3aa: CASSFNRDKVGEQFF

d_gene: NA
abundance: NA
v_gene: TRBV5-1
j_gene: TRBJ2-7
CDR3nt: TGCGCCAGCAGCCCCCGGGTCAGCTCCTACGAGCAGTACTTC
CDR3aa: CASSPRVSSYEQYF

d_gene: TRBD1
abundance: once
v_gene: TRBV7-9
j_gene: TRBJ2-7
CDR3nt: TGTGCCAGCAGCTTCGGGGACAGGACCTACGAGCAGTACTTC
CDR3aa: CASSFGDRTYEQYF

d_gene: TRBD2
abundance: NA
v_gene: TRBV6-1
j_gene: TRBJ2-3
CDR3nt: TGTGCCAGCAGTGTCGGGACTAGCGGGGGGGTGGATACGCAGTATTTT
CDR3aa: CASSVGTSGGVDTQYF

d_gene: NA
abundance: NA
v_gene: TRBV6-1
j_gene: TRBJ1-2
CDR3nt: TGTGCCAGCAGTGAAGGTCTCGACTTGATCGGCTACACCTTC
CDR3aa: CASSEGLDLIGYTF